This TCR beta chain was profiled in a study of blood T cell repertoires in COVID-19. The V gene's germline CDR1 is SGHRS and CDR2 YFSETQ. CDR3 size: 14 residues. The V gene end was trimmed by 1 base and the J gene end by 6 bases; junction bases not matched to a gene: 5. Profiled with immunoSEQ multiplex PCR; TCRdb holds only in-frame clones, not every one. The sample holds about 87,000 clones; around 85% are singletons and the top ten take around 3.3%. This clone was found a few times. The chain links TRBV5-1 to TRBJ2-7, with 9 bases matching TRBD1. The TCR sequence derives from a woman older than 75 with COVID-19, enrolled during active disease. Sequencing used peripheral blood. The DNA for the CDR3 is TGCGCCAGCAGCTTGAGGGGACAGGGAGGCGAGCAGTACTTC. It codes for CASSLRGQGGEQYF.